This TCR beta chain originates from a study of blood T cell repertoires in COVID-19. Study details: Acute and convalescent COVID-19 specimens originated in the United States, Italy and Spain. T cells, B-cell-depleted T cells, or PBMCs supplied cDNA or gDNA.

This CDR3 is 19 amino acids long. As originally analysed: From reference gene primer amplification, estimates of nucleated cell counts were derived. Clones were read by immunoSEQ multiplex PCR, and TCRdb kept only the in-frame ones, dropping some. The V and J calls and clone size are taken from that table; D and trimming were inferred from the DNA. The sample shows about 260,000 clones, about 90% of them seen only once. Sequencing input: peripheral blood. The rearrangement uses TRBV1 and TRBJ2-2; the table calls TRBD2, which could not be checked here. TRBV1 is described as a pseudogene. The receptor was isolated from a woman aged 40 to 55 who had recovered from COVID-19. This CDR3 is CTSSQVGLAGGPRTGELFF. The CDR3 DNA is TGCACCAGCAGCCAAGTAGGGCTAGCGGGGGGGCCTCGCACCGGGGAGCTGTTTTTT.